A selection of T cell receptor beta chains follows, all from one sample in a study of identical twins. TCRdb reprocessed the 5' RACE reads via MiXCR and lists one record per CDR3 protein. The table records hundreds of thousands of distinct CDR3 sequences, roughly 8% of them present only once. These same data were also listed under a study on yellow fever vaccine responses in identical twins.

Sequencing was done on a sample of PBMCs. The receptors derive from a woman between 18 and 29 years old in good health. Both conserved end residues are part of each CDR3. Fields, in order: CDR3 length, J gene, D gene, V gene, clone size, CDR3 protein, CDR3 DNA. A D gene is named only where the DNA matches it firmly. Clone size is given for some rows only: seen once, a few or many times, or a class if the clone is expanded.

14 | TRBJ2-1 | NA | TRBV5-1 | NA | CASSLVASGFEQFF | TGCGCCAGCAGCTTGGTGGCTAGTGGTTTTGAGCAGTTCTTC
15 | TRBJ2-1 | NA | TRBV10-3 | many | CAISEKGEAYNEQFF | TGTGCCATCAGTGAGAAGGGGGAAGCCTACAATGAGCAGTTCTTC
15 | TRBJ1-1 | NA | TRBV7-6 | NA | CASSLKQSGNTEAFF | TGTGCCAGCAGCTTAAAACAGAGCGGGAACACTGAAGCTTTCTTT
14 | TRBJ1-6 | NA | TRBV7-9 | NA | CASSSEGIGTPLHF | TGTGCCAGCAGCTCCGAAGGGATTGGCACACCCCTCCACTTT
13 | TRBJ2-7 | TRBD1 | TRBV29-1 | NA | CSVGQGEEYEQYF | TGCAGCGTTGGGCAGGGGGAAGAATACGAGCAGTACTTC
16 | TRBJ2-5 | TRBD2 | TRBV20-1 | few | CSARDWLAGRGGTQYF | TGCAGTGCTAGAGATTGGCTAGCGGGGAGAGGAGGGACCCAGTACTTC
13 | TRBJ1-5 | TRBD1 | TRBV12-5 | many | CASSWDRGQPQHF | TGTGCTAGTTCCTGGGACAGGGGCCAGCCCCAGCATTTT
15 | TRBJ2-1 | NA | TRBV6-5 | many | CASSYSRAGYNEQFF | TGTGCCAGCAGTTACTCGAGGGCCGGATACAATGAGCAGTTCTTC
11 | TRBJ2-7 | NA | TRBV20-1 | NA | CSAATTYEQYF | TGCAGTGCCGCTACCACCTACGAGCAGTACTTC
15 | TRBJ1-1 | NA | TRBV20-1 | few | CSARDLGQSNTEAFF | TGCAGTGCTAGAGATTTAGGACAGTCGAACACTGAAGCTTTCTTT
16 | TRBJ2-1 | TRBD2 | TRBV19 | NA | CASSIYSGSPYNEQFF | TGTGCCAGTAGTATATACAGCGGGAGTCCCTACAATGAGCAGTTCTTC
15 | TRBJ2-2 | NA | TRBV7-3 | few | CASSPTSLITGELFF | TGTGCCAGCAGCCCGACCTCATTAATTACCGGGGAGCTGTTTTTT
12 | TRBJ2-3 | TRBD2 | TRBV29-1 | many | CSVTSGGDTQYF | TGCAGCGTAACTAGCGGGGGAGATACGCAGTATTTT
17 | TRBJ1-1 | NA | TRBV29-1 | many | CSVGIVRGIPVHTEAFF | TGCAGCGTTGGCATAGTAAGAGGGATCCCTGTGCACACTGAAGCTTTCTTT
16 | TRBJ1-3 | NA | TRBV2 | few | CASSPGPPSSGNTIYF | TGTGCCAGCAGTCCCGGTCCTCCCAGCTCTGGAAACACCATATATTTT
11 | TRBJ2-5 | NA | TRBV12-3/TRBV12-4 | many | CASRAQETQYF | TGTGCCAGCAGGGCTCAGGAGACCCAGTACTTC
18 | TRBJ2-2 | TRBD2 | TRBV5-1 | NA | CASSLFDSGGANTGELFF | TGCGCCAGCAGCTTGTTTGATAGCGGGGGGGCGAACACCGGGGAGCTGTTTTTT
15 | TRBJ2-5 | NA | TRBV28 | NA | CASRPDRQPQETQYF | TGTGCCAGCAGGCCCGACCGGCAGCCCCAAGAGACCCAGTACTTC
15 | TRBJ2-3 | TRBD2 | TRBV5-8 | NA | CASRSGTSNGDTQYF | TGTGCCAGCAGATCCGGGACTAGCAACGGAGATACGCAGTATTTT
15 | TRBJ1-5 | TRBD1 | TRBV30 | NA | CAWSVPTGINQPQHF | TGTGCCTGGAGTGTCCCGACAGGGATCAATCAGCCCCAGCATTTT